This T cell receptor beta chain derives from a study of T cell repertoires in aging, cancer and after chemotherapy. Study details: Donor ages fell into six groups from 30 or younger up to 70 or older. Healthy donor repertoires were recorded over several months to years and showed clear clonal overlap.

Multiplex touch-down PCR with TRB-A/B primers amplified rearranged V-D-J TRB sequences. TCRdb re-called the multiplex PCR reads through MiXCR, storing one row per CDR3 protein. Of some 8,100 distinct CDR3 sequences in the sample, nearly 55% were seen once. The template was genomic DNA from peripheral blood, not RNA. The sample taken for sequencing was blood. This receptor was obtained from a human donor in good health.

CDR3 amino acids: CASSKGTALTEAFF. In nucleotides, the CDR3 is TGTGCCAGTAGTAAAGGGACCGCGCTAACTGAAGCTTTCTTT. The chain links TRBV19 to TRBJ1-1, with a weak D call TRBD1 (5 bases). This CDR3 comprises 14 residues. Germline assignment: CDR1 LNHDA and CDR2 SQIVND (reference sequence). Trimming took 4 bases from V and 5 from J, leaving 14 bases between them.